This T cell receptor beta chain derives from a study of preoperative IRX-2 immunotherapy in early breast cancer. This sample's treatment: preoperative locoregional IRX-2 cytokine immunotherapy. Samples came from a phase Ib trial of preoperative locoregional IRX-2 cytokine immunotherapy. Clones were sequenced by immunoSEQ multiplex PCR, and TCRdb holds only the in-frame ones, with some missing. The table shows 25,000 to 30,000 clones, with approximately 80% occurring only once. Germline V CDR1 and CDR2: SGHNT, YENEEA. V shed 6 bases and J shed 6 bases, with 14 bases lying between them. This CDR3 spans 14 amino acids.

This TCR was sampled from a human donor with breast cancer. The chain employs TRBV11-3 and TRBJ1-4; the D gene is possibly TRBD1 (6 bases). This sample was taken from a patient treated with IRX-2 immunotherapy. The CDR3 reads CASRLRGADEKLFF. The CDR3 DNA sequence: TGTGCCAGCAGGTTACGGGGGGCGGATGAAAAACTGTTTTTT.